This T cell receptor beta chain emerged from a study of blood T cell repertoires in COVID-19. The wider study: Samples taken during acute and convalescent COVID-19 were collected in the United States, Italy and Spain. Sample material is recorded as cDNA or gDNA derived from T cells, B-cell-depleted T cells, or PBMCs.

This clone showed up just once. Original data processing: Scientists estimated how many nucleated cells there were by amplifying reference gene primers. Using immunoSEQ multiplex PCR, the repertoire was profiled, and TCRdb retains in-frame clones only, with some absent. Clonal size and the V and J genes are those of that table, whereas D and trimming came from the DNA. This table holds 88,000 or so clones, approximately 86% found once. J was trimmed by 3 bases and V by 4 bases; bases with no gene match: 6. From germline, CDR1 is SGHAT and CDR2 FQNNGV. The CDR3 length is 15 residues. What was sequenced was peripheral blood. This chain connects TRBV11-2 to TRBJ1-1; 9 positions agree with TRBD1. This receptor was identified in a man aged 55 to 70 with acute or convalescent COVID-19. DNA of the CDR3: TGTGCCAGCAGCTCCAAGGACAGGGGCGACACTGAAGCTTTCTTT. Translation: CASSSKDRGDTEAFF.